This T cell receptor beta chain derives from a study of T cell responses to AZD1222 COVID-19 vaccine. The method was immunoSEQ multiplex PCR; TCRdb's version includes in-frame clones alone and lacks a portion of them. This table holds fewer than 200,000 clones, just under 95% found once. Study-wide results and limits: When two AZD1222 doses had been given, Spike-specific TCR breadth and depth rose. Vaccine-related CD4 TCRs covered spike, predominating at 160-218 and 743-854.

As for this clone: The antigen remains undetermined.

The sequence came from an adult in good health. The sample was peripheral blood, taken on day 0 of AZD1222 vaccination.

CDR3 nucleotide sequence: TGTGCCAGTAGTCCCCGAACAGGGGTGAACACTGAAGCTTTCTTT. It codes for CASSPRTGVNTEAFF. The chain couples TRBV19 to TRBJ1-1; TRBD1 matches at 7 bases. Germline CDR1 is LNHDA and CDR2 is SQIVND (reference sequence). The V segment lost 5 bases and the J segment 0 bases; nucleotides outside the gene matches: 6. This CDR3 is built from 15 residues.